The 3 T cell receptor beta chains given below trace back to one sample, sequenced in a study of blood T cell repertoires in COVID-19. The table came from immunoSEQ multiplex PCR; TCRdb's copy has only in-frame clones and leaves some out. The table includes fewer than 50,000 clones, around four fifths detected once. The sequencing sample was made of peripheral blood. All receptors come from a woman aged 80 or over with active or convalescent COVID-19.

This sequence joins TRBV12-3 or TRBV12-4 and TRBJ2-5; D might be TRBD1 (6 bases). V was cut by 4 bases and J by 7 bases, with 10 bases left in between. This CDR3 region has 12 residues. CDR3 loop: CASSWTVGTQYF. The CDR3 region has the DNA TGTGCCAGCAGTTGGACAGTTGGGACCCAGTACTTC.

The chain couples TRBV10-3 to TRBJ2-7, with 8 bases aligning to TRBD1. After removal of 2 bases from V and 3 bases from J, the junction contained 0 bases not matched to a gene. Looked up from germline, CDR1 is ENHRY and CDR2 is SYGVKD. CDR3 size: 13 residues. CDR3 protein: CAISEGQGYEQYF. For the CDR3, the DNA is TGTGCCATCAGTGAGGGACAGGGCTACGAGCAGTACTTC.

In this sample, this clone turned up once. CDR3 in DNA: TGTGCCAGCACCGGGATGGGGACAGGGACCGGGGGTGGTGAAAAACTGTTTTTT. Encoded protein: CASTGMGTGTGGGEKLFF. The chain carries TRBV19 and TRBJ1-4; 9 bases match TRBD1. The CDR3 consists of 18 residues. The J segment lost 7 bases and the V segment lost 9 bases, leaving 21 bases of the junction unmatched. Germline V gene sequence: CDR1 LNHDA, CDR2 SQIVND (reference sequence).